This T cell receptor (beta chain) comes out of a study of vaccination and CD4 T cells after COVID-19. Overall study context: Recovered patients in the cohort numbered six men and four women, two of them Hispanic. Once diagnosed, patients had post-COVID samples drawn a median roughly 110 days later (range 35 to 161).

Sequencing of cultured CD4+ T cell DNA used the Oncomine TCR Beta short-read assay. TCRdb re-called the PCR reads with MiXCR, one entry per CDR3 protein. The sample has about 18,000 distinct CDR3 sequences; around half are singletons. To note about this clonotype: Antigen: not known.

The treatment denotes: roughly 10-day PBMC culture with coronavirus spike peptide pools or control peptides (ViraFEST assay). This CDR3 has 14 amino acids. Germline CDR1 and CDR2: LNHNV and YYDKDF (reference sequence). After removal of 4 bases from V and 7 bases from J, the junction contained 5 bases not matched to a gene. The specimen comprised CD4+ T cells from blood, cultured in vitro, sampled before SARS-CoV-2 vaccination. The genes are TRBV15 and TRBJ1-5; 9 bases align to TRBD1. The clonotype comes from a human donor who had recovered from COVID-19. CDR3 sequence reads: CATSKDRGGQPQHF. CDR3 coding DNA: TGTGCCACCAGCAAGGACAGGGGTGGACAGCCCCAGCATTTT.